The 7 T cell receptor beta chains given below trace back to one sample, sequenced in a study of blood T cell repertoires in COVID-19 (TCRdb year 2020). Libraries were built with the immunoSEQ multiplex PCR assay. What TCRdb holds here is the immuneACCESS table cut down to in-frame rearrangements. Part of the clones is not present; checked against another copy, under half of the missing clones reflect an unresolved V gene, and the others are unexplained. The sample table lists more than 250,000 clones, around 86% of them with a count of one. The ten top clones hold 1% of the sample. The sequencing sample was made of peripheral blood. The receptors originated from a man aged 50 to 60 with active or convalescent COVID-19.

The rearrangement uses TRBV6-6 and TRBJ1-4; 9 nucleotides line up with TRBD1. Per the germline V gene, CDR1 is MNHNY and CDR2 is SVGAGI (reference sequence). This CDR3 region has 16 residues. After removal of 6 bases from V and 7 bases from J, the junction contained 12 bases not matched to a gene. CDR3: CASRQPGQGHFEKLFF. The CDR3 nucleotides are TGTGCCAGCAGACAACCGGGACAGGGACATTTTGAAAAACTGTTTTTT.

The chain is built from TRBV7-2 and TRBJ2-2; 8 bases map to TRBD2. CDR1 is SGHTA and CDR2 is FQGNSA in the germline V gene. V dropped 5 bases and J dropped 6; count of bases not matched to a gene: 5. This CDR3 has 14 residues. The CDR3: CASSTGLEAGELFF. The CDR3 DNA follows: TGTGCCAGCAGCACGGGACTAGAGGCCGGGGAGCTGTTTTTT.

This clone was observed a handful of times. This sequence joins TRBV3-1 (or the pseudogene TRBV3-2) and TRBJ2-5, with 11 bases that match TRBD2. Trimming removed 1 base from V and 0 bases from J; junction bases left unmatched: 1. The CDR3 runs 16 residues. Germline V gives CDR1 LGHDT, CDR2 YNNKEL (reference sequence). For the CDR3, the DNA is TGTGCCAGCAGCCAAGGACTAGCGGGGTACCAAGAGACCCAGTACTTC. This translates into CASSQGLAGYQETQYF.

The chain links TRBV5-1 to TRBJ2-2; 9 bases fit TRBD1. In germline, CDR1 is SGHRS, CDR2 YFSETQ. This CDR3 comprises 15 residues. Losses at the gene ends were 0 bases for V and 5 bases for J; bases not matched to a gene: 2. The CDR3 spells CASSLGTGETGELFF. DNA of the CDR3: TGCGCCAGCAGCTTGGGGACAGGGGAAACCGGGGAGCTGTTTTTT.

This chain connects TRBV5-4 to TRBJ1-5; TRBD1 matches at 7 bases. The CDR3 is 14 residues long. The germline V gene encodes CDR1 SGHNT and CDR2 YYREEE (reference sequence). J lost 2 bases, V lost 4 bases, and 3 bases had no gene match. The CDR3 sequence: CASSLRGGNQPQHF. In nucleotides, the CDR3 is TGTGCCAGCAGCCTCAGGGGGGGCAATCAGCCCCAGCATTTT.

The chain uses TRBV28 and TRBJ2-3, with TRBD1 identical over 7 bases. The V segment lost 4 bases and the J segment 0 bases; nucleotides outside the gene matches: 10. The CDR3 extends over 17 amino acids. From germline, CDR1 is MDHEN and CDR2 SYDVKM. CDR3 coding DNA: TGTGCCAGCAGTTACGACAGGGAGATCGGGAGCACAGATACGCAGTATTTT. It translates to CASSYDREIGSTDTQYF.

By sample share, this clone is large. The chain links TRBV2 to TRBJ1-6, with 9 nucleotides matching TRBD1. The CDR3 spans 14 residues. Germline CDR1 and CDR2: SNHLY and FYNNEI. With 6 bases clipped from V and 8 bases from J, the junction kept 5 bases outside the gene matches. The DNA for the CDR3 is TGTGCCAGCAGGGCGGGACAGGGATATTCACCCCTCCACTTT. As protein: CASRAGQGYSPLHF.